This is a list of T cell receptor beta chains from one sample in a study of blood T cell repertoires in acute mononucleosis. Sequencing was performed with immunoSEQ multiplex PCR; in TCRdb, only in-frame clones are kept and a portion is missing. The data show 2,000 to 3,000 clones, roughly 25% seen once. Source: EBV GLC epitope tetramer+ CD8+ T cells sorted from PBMCs, taken during convalescence from infectious mononucleosis. Every receptor here comes from a woman younger than 35 with infectious mononucleosis caused by EBV. Each CDR3 is given with its conserved first and last residue. A D gene is named only where the DNA matches it firmly. For some rows the clone size is stated as once, few or many, or as a class when expanded; others skip it.

DNA,CDR3,D,J,size,V
TGTGCCAGCAGTTACGCCGGGACGGCAACCGAGCAGTACTTC,CASSYAGTATEQYF,.,TRBJ2-7,many,TRBV9
TGTGCCAGCAGCGCTGGACGGGTCTCACCCGGGGAGCTGTTTTTT,CASSAGRVSPGELFF,.,TRBJ2-2,few,TRBV7-9
TGTGCCAGCAGCACTGGACTAGCGGGAAAAAGCTCCTACAATGAGCAGTTCTTC,CASSTGLAGKSSYNEQFF,TRBD2,TRBJ2-1,medium-sized,TRBV7-2
TGTGCCAGCAGTTTATTTTCCGCTTCTAACGAGCAGTACTTC,CASSLFSASNEQYF,.,TRBJ2-7,.,TRBV27
.,CSVGSQGTNENCFF,.,TRBJ1-4,few,TRBV29-1
TGTGCCAGCAGTGGCAGCCTCGATGAGCAGTTCTTC,CASSGSLDEQFF,.,TRBJ2-1,many,TRBV7-2
TGTGCCAGCTTGGGACTAGCGGGAGTAGGGTACGAGCAGTACTTC,CASLGLAGVGYEQYF,TRBD2,TRBJ2-7,.,TRBV9
TGTGCCAGCAGCCCATCAGGGACAGGCCAAGAGACCCAGTACTTC,CASSPSGTGQETQYF,TRBD1,TRBJ2-5,few,TRBV7-8
TGTGCCAGCAGCACTCCTAGCGGGTCCTCGCCGTACGAGCAGTACTTC,CASSTPSGSSPYEQYF,TRBD2,TRBJ2-7,few,TRBV11-1
TGTGCCTACAGCGTAGCTACTGAGGTCCGCCCCTTCGAGGGGAGGGTCGCTGGGGCCAACGTCCTGACTTTC,CAYSVATEVRPFEGRVAGANVLTF,TRBD2,TRBJ2-6,.,TRBV9
TGTGCCAGCAGCTCCCTCGGGGGAGGGTGGCGGGGGCAGTACTTC,CASSSLGGGWRGQYF,TRBD2,TRBJ2-7,many,TRBV11-3
TGTGCCTGCAGCTCCCTCGGGGGAGGGTGGGGGGGGCAGTACTTC,CACSSLGGGWGGQYF,TRBD2,TRBJ2-7,.,TRBV27
TGCAGCGTCGTAGCTGGCTACGAGCAGTACTTC,CSVVAGYEQYF,.,TRBJ2-7,.,TRBV29-1
TGTGCCAGCAGCCCATCAGGGACAGGCCAAGAGACCCAGTACTTC,CASSPSGTGQETQYF,TRBD1,TRBJ2-5,large,TRBV27
TGTGCCAGCAGCTTCCACCGACTAGCGGGGGGAAACAATGAGCAGTTCTTC,CASSFHRLAGGNNEQFF,TRBD2,TRBJ2-1,.,TRBV7-1
TGTGCCAGCAGCTCCCACCTTGACAGGGAAGAGACCCAGTACTTC,CASSSHLDREETQYF,TRBD1,TRBJ2-5,.,TRBV27
TGTGCCACGCGGACTAGCGGGACAGTAACCTACGAGCAGTACTTC,CATRTSGTVTYEQYF,TRBD2,TRBJ2-7,few,TRBV4-2
TGTGCCAGCAGTTACTCGCCCCGGGACCCAGCCTACGAGCAGTACTTC,CASSYSPRDPAYEQYF,.,TRBJ2-7,many,TRBV7-9
TGTGCCAGCAGTTTATTTTCCGCTTCCTACGAGCAGTACTTC,CASSLFSASYEQYF,.,TRBJ2-7,many,TRBV21-1
TGTGCCAGCAGCCCATCAGGGACAGGCCAAGAGACCCAGTACTTC,CASSPSGTGQETQYF,TRBD1,TRBJ2-5,.,TRBV25-1
TGTGCCAGCAGCTCCCTCGGGGGAGGCATGCGGGGGCAGTACTTC,CASSSLGGGMRGQYF,.,TRBJ2-7,.,TRBV27
TGTGCCAGCAGCTTAAGTTTCAGCTACGAGCAGTACTTC,CASSLSFSYEQYF,.,TRBJ2-7,many,TRBV11-2
TGTGCCAGCAGCACTGGACTAGCGGGGGGAAACAATGAGCAGTTCTTC,CASSTGLAGGNNEQFF,TRBD2,TRBJ2-1,.,TRBV7-2
TGTGCCAGCAGCAACTCCCGACAGGGAGATTACGAGCAGTACTTC,CASSNSRQGDYEQYF,.,TRBJ2-7,.,TRBV21-1
.,CSVGTGSTNEKTVFF,.,TRBJ1-4,.,TRBV29-1
TGTGCCCGCCGCGTAGCGGGGGGGCTTGTGAACACTGAAGCTTTCTTT,CARRVAGGLVNTEAFF,.,TRBJ1-1,few,TRBV9
TGTGCCAGCAGCTTCCACCGACTAGCGGGGGGAAACAATGAGCAGTTCTTC,CASSFHRLAGGNNEQFF,TRBD2,TRBJ2-1,few,TRBV19
TGTGCCAGCAGCGTAGCCGGAGGGGATGAGCAGTTCTTC,CASSVAGGDEQFF,.,TRBJ2-1,few,TRBV13
TGCGCCAGAACGAGCCAGGGCGATGAGCAGTTCTTC,CARTSQGDEQFF,.,TRBJ2-1,few,TRBV23-1